The present TCR beta chain was sequenced within a study of early T cells in non-severe SARS-CoV-2 infection. Overall study context: From unsorted whole blood, bulk RNA was sequenced, and the chains remained unpaired. Overall study findings and caveats: Clonotype matching in VDJdb favored anti-spike CD8 responses and did not capture private and CD4 specificities.

The table lists this clonotype with a few counts. Its target is unknown. At one end, the junction sequence differs from germline, possibly due to a read error. Separate cDNA molecules each had unique molecular identifiers attached to them. TCRdb re-called the 5' RACE reads through MiXCR, storing one row per CDR3 protein. Of about 90,000 distinct CDR3 sequences listed, around 12% were seen once; the top ten hold 4.4%. Per the germline V gene, CDR1 is SGHTA and CDR2 is FQGTGA. The CDR3 is made up of 12 amino acids. The sequencing used whole blood, collected at baseline. The chain links TRBV7-3 to TRBJ1-2; TRBD1 might be the D (6 bases). The sequence was obtained from an adult who was a healthcare worker with PCR-confirmed SARS-CoV-2 infection or an uninfected control (not recorded which). CDR3 sequence reads: CASSLQRGQRVF. For the CDR3, the DNA is TGTGCCAGCAGCCTCCAACGGGGGCAGAGAGTCTTC.